The entry below gives a single T cell receptor (beta chain) sequence along with its context. Authors' analysis steps: Estimation of nucleated cell counts relied on the amplification of reference gene primers. Repertoires were generated with immunoSEQ multiplex PCR, while TCRdb's copy carries only in-frame clones and drops some. The V and J calls and clone size are taken from that table; D and trimming were inferred from the DNA. In the table there are more than 95,000 clones, 65% to 80% of which are singletons. This sample is drawn from a study of blood T cell repertoires in COVID-19. Study at large: From the United States, Italy and Spain came samples of acute and convalescent COVID-19. From T cells, B-cell-depleted T cells, or PBMCs came the material, which was cDNA or gDNA.

Germline CDR1 reads SGHNT; CDR2 reads YYREEE (reference sequence). J lost 0 bases, V lost 4 bases, and 3 bases had no gene match. This CDR3 spans 14 amino acids. The rearrangement joins TRBV5-4 to TRBJ2-7; 8 bases align to TRBD1. The specimen was peripheral blood. The clonotype was recovered from a woman in her seventies with acute or convalescent COVID-19. CDR3 coding DNA: TGTGCCAGCAGCAATACAGGGGGCTCCTACGAGCAGTACTTC. It translates to CASSNTGGSYEQYF.